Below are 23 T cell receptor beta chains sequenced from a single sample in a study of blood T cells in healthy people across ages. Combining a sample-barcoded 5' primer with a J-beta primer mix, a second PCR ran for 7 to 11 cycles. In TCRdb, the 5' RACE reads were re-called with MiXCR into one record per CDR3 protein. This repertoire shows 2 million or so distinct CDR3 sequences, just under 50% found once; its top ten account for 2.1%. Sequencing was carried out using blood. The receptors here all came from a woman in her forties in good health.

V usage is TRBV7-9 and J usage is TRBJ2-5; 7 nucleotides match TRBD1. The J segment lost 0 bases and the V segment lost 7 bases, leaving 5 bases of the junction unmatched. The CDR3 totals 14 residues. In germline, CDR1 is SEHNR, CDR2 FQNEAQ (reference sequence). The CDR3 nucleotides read TGTGCCAGCACGGCCAGGGGGTACCAAGAGACCCAGTACTTC. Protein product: CASTARGYQETQYF.

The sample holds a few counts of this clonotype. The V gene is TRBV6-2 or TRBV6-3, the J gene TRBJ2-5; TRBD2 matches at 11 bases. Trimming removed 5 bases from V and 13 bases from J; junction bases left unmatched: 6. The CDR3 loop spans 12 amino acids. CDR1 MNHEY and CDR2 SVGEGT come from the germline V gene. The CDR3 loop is CASSALGTSGYF. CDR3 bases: TGTGCCAGCAGTGCACTGGGGACTAGCGGGTACTTC.

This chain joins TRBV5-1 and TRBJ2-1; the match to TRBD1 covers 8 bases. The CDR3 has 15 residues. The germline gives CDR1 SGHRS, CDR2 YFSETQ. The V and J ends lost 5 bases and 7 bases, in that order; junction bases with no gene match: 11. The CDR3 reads CASRLLQGAGNEQFF. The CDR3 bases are TGCGCCAGCAGACTGCTTCAGGGGGCAGGGAATGAGCAGTTCTTC.

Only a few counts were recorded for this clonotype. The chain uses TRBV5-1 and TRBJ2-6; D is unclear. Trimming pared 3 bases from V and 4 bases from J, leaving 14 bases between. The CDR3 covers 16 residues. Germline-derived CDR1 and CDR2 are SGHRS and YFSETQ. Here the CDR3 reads CASSSPDLAGANVLTF. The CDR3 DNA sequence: TGCGCCAGCAGCTCCCCTGATTTGGCGGGGGCCAACGTCCTGACTTTC.

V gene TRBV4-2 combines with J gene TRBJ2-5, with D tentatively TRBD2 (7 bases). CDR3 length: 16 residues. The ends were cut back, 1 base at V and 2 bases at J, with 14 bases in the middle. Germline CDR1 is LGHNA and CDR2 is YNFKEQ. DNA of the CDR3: TGTGCCAGCAGCCAAGGGGCGGCGGGGGCACAAGAGACCCAGTACTTC. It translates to CASSQGAAGAQETQYF.

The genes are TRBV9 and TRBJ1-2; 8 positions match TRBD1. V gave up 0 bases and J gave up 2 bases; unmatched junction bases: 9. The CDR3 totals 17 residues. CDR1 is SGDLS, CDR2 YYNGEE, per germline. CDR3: CASSVDVTAGGNYGYTF. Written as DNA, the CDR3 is TGTGCCAGCAGCGTAGACGTGACGGCAGGGGGCAACTATGGCTACACCTTC. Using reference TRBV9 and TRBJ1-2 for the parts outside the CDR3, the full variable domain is DSGVTQTPKHLITATGQRVTLRCSPRSGDLSVYWYQQSLDQGLQFLIQYYNGEERAKGNILERFSAQQFPDLHSELNLSSLELGDSALYFCASSVDVTAGGNYGYTFGSGTRLTVV.

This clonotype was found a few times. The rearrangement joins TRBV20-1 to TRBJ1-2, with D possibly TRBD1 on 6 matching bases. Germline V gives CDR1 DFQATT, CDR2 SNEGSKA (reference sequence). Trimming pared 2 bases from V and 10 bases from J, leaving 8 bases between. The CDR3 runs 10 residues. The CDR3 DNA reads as TGCAGTGCTAGACCAGGGGCCTACACCTTC. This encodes CSARPGAYTF.

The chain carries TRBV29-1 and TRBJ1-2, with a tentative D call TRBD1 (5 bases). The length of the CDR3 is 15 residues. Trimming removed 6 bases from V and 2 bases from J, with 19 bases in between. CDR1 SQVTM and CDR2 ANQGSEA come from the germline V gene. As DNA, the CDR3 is TGCAGCGTGCTCCTTTACTTGGGGGTAAACTATGGCTACACCTTC. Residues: CSVLLYLGVNYGYTF.

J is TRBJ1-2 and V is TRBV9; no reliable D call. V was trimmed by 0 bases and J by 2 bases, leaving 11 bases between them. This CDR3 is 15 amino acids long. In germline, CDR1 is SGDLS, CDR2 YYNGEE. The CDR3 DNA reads TGTGCCAGCAGCGTAGACTACGGAGTAAACTATGGCTACACCTTC. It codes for CASSVDYGVNYGYTF. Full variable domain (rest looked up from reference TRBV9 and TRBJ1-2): DSGVTQTPKHLITATGQRVTLRCSPRSGDLSVYWYQQSLDQGLQFLIQYYNGEERAKGNILERFSAQQFPDLHSELNLSSLELGDSALYFCASSVDYGVNYGYTFGSGTRLTVV.

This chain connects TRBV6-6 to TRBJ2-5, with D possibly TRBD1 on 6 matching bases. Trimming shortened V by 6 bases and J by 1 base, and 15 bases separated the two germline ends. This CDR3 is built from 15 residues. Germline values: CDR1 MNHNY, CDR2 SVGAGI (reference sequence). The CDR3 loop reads CASRRRTDRQETQYF. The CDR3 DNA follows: TGTGCCAGCAGGAGGAGGACAGACCGCCAAGAGACCCAGTACTTC.

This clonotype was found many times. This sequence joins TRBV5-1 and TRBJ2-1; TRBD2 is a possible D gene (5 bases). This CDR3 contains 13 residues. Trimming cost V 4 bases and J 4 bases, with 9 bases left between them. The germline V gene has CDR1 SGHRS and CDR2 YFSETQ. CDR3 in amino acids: CASSADYYNEQFF. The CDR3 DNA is TGCGCCAGCAGCGCTGACTATTACAATGAGCAGTTCTTC.

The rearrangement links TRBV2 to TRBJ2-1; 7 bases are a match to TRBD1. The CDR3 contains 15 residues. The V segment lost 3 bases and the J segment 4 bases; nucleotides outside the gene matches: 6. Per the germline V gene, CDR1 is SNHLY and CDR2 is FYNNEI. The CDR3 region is CASSEGQLGYNEQFF. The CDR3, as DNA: TGTGCCAGCAGTGAGGGACAGTTAGGGTACAATGAGCAGTTCTTC.

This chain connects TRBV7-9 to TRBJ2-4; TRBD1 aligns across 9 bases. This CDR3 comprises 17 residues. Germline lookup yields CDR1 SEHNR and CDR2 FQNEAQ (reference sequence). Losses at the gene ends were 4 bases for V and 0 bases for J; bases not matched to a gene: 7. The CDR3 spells CASSSGTGRIAKNIQYF. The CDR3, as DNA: TGTGCCAGCAGCTCCGGGACAGGGAGAATAGCCAAAAACATTCAGTACTTC.

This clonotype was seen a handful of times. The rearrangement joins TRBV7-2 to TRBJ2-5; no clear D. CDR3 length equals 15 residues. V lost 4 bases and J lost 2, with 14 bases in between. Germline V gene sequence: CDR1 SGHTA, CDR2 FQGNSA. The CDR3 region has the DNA TGTGCCAGCAGCTCCCACCCGGTTCTACAAGAGACCCAGTACTTC. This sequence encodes CASSSHPVLQETQYF. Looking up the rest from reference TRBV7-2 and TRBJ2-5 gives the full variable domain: GAGVSQSPSNKVTEKGKDVELRCDPISGHTALYWYRQSLGQGLEFLIYFQGNSAPDKSGLPSDRFSAERTGGSVSTLTIQRTQQEDSAVYLCASSSHPVLQETQYFGPGTRLLVL.

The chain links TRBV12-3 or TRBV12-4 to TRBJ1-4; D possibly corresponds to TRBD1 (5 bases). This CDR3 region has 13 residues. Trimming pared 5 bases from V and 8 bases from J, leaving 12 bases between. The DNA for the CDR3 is TGTGCCAGCAGTGTCAGGGTTGACGAAAAACTGTTTTTT. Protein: CASSVRVDEKLFF.

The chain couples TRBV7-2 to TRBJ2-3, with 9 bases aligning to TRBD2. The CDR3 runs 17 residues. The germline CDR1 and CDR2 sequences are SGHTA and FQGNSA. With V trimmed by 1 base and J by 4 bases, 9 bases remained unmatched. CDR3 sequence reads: CASSLEGGGAESDTQYF. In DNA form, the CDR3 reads TGTGCCAGCAGCTTAGAAGGCGGGGGGGCTGAATCAGATACGCAGTATTTT.

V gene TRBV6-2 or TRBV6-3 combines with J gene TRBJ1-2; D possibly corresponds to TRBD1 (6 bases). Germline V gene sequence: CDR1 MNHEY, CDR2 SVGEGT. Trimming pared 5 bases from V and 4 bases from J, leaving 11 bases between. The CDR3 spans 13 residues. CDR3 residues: CASSNLQGYGYTF. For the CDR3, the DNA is TGTGCCAGCAGTAATTTACAGGGCTATGGCTACACCTTC.

CDR3 sequence (DNA): TGTGCCAGCAGCCCCTGGACGGCTAACTATGGCTACACCTTC. Translation gives CASSPWTANYGYTF. V usage is TRBV7-6 and J usage is TRBJ1-2, with D unresolved. Deletions cut 5 bases from V and 0 bases from J, with 10 bases between. This CDR3 is built from 14 residues. Germline CDR1 SGHVS, CDR2 FNYEAQ.

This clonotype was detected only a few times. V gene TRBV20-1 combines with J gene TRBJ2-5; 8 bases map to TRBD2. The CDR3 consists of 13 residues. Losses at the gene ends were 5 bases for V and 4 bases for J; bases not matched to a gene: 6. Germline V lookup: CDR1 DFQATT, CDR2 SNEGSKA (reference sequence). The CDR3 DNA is TGCAGTGCTTCCCGGGAGGGAAGAGAGACCCAGTACTTC. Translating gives CSASREGRETQYF.

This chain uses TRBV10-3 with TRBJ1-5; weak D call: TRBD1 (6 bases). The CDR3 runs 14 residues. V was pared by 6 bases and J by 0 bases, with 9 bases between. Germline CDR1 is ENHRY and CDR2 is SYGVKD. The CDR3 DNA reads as TGTGCCATCAGCGGGGGCCTTAGCAATCAGCCCCAGCATTTT. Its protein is CAISGGLSNQPQHF.

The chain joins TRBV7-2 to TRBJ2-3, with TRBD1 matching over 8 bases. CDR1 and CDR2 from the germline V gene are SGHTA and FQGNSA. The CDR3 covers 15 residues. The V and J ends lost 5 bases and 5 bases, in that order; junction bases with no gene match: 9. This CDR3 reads CASSPLGQGIDTQYF. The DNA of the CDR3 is TGTGCCAGCAGCCCCCTCGGACAGGGTATAGATACGCAGTATTTT.

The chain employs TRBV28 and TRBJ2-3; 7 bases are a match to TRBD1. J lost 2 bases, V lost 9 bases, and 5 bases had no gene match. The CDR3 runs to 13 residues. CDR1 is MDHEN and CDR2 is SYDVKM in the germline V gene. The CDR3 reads CASGTVATDTQYF. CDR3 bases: TGTGCCAGTGGGACAGTGGCCACAGATACGCAGTATTTT.

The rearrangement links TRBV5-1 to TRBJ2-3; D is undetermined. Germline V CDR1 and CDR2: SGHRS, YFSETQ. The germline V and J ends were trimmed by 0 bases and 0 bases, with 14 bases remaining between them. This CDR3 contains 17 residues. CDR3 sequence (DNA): TGCGCCAGCAGCTTGGCCGTAGGCTTAACTAGCACAGATACGCAGTATTTT. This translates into CASSLAVGLTSTDTQYF.